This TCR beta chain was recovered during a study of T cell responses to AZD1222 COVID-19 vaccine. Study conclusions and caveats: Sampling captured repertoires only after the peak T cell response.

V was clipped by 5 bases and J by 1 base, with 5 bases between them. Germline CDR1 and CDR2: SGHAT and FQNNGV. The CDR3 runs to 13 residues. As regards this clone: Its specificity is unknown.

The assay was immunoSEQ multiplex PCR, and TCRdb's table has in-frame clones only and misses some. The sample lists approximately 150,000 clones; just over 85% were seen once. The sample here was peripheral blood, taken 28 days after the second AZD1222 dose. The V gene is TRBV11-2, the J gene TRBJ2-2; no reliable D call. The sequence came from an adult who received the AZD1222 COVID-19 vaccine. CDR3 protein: CASSPQNTGELFF. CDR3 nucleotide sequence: TGTGCCAGCAGCCCTCAGAACACCGGGGAGCTGTTTTTT.